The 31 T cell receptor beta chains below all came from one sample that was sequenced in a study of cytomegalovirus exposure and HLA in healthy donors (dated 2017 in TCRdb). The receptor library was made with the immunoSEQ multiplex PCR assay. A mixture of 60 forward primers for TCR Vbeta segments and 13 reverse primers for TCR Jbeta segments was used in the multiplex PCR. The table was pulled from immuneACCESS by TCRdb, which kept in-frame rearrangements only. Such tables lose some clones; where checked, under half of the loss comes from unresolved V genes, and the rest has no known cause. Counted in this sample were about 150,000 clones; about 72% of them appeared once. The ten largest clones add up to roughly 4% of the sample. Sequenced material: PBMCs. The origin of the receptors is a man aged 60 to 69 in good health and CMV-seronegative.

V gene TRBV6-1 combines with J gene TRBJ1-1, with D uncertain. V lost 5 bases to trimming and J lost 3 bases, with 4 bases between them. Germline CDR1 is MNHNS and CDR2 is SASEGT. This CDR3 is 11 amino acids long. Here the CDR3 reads CASSYHTEAFF. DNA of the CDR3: TGTGCCAGCAGTTATCACACTGAAGCTTTCTTT.

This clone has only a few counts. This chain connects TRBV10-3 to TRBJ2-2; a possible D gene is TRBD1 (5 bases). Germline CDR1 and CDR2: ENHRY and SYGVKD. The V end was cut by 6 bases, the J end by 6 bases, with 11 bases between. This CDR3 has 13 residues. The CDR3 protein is CAISPTGAGELFF. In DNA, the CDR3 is TGTGCCATCAGCCCTACAGGTGCCGGGGAGCTGTTTTTT.

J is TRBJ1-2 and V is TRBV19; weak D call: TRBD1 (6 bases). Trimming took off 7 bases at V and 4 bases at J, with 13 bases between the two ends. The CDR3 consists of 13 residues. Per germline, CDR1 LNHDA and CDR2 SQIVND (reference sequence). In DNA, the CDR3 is TGTGCCAGTATCATGGGGGCAGGCTATGGCTACACCTTC. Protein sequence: CASIMGAGYGYTF.

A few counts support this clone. CDR3 in amino acids: CSVGPRGNYEQYF. In DNA form, the CDR3 reads TGCAGCGTTGGCCCGAGGGGGAATTACGAGCAGTACTTC. The rearrangement uses TRBV29-1 and TRBJ2-7; a possible D gene is TRBD1 (6 bases). This CDR3 region has 13 residues. Germline assignment: CDR1 SQVTM and CDR2 ANQGSEA. Trimming pared 4 bases from V and 4 bases from J, leaving 14 bases between.

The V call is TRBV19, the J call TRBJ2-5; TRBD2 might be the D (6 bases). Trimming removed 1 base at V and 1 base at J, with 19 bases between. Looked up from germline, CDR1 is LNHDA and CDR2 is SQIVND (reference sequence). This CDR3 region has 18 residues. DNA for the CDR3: TGTGCCAGTAGTATAGGCCCCCGACTAGGACCCGCCCAAGAGACCCAGTACTTC. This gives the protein CASSIGPRLGPAQETQYF.

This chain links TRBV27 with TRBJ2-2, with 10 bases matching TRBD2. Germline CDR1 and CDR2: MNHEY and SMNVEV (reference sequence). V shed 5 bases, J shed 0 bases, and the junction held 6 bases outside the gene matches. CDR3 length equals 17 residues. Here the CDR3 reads CASSQRTSGPNTGELFF. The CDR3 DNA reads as TGTGCCAGCAGTCAACGGACTAGCGGTCCGAACACCGGGGAGCTGTTTTTT.

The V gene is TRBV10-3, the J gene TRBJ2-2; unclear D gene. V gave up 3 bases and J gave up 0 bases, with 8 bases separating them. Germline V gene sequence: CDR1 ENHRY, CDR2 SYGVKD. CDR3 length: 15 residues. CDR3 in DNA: TGTGCCATCAGTGAAAGCCAGGCGAACACCGGGGAGCTGTTTTTT. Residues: CAISESQANTGELFF.

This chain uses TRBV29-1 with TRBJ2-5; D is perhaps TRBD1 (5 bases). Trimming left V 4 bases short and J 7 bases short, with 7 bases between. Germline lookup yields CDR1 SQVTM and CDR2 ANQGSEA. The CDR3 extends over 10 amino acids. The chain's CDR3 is CSVVRGTQYF. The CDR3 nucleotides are TGCAGCGTTGTTAGGGGGACCCAGTACTTC.

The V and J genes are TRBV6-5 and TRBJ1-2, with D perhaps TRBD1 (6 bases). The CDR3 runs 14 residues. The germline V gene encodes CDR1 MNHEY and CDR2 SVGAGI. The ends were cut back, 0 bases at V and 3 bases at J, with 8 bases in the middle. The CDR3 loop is CASSYSTGDYGYTF. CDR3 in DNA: TGTGCCAGCAGTTACTCGACAGGAGACTATGGCTACACCTTC.

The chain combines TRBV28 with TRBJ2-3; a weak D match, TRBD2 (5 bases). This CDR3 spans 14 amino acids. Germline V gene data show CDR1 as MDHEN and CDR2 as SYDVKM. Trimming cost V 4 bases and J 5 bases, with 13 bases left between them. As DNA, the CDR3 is TGTGCCAGCAGTTACCCCCTAGCCCTAGATACGCAGTATTTT. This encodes CASSYPLALDTQYF.

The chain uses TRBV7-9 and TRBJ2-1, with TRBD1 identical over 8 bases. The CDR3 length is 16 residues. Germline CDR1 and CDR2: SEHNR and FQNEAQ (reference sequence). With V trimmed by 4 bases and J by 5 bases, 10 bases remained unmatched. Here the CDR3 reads CASSSTDRVLNNEQFF. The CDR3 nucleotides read TGTGCCAGCAGCTCGACGGACAGGGTTTTGAACAATGAGCAGTTCTTC.

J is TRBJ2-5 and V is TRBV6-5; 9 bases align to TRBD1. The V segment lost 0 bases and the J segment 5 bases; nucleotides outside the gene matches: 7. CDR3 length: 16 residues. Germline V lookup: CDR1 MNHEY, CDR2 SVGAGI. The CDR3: CASSYSRDRARETQYF. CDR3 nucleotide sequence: TGTGCCAGCAGTTACTCAAGGGACAGGGCGCGGGAGACCCAGTACTTC.

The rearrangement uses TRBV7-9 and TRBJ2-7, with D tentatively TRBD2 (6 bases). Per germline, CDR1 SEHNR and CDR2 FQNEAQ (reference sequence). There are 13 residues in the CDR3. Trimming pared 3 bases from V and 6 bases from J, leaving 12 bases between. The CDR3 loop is CASSFTGEGEQYF. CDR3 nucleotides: TGTGCCAGCAGCTTTACGGGAGAGGGCGAGCAGTACTTC.

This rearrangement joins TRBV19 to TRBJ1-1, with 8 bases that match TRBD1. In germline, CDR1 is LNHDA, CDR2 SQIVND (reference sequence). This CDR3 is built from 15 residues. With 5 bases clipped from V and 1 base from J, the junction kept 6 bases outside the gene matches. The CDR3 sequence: CASSETGEGNTEAFF. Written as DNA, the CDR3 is TGTGCCAGTAGTGAGACAGGGGAAGGGAACACTGAAGCTTTCTTT.

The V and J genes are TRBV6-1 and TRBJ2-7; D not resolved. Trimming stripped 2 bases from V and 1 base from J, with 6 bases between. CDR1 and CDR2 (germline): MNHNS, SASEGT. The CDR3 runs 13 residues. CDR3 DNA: TGTGCCAGCAGTGAAAACGAGTCCTACGAGCAGTACTTC. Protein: CASSENESYEQYF.

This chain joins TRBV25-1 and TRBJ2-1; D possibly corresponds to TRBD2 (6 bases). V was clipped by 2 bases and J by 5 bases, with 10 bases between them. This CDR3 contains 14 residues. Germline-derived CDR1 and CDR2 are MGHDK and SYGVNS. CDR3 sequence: CASSEEGTDNEQFF. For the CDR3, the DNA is TGTGCCAGCAGTGAAGAGGGGACTGACAATGAGCAGTTCTTC.

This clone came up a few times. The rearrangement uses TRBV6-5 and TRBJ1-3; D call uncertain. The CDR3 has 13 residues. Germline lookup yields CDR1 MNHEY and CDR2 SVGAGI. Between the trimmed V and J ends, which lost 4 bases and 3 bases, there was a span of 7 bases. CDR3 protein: CASSFGLGNTIYF. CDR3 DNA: TGTGCCAGCAGTTTCGGACTTGGAAACACCATATATTTT.

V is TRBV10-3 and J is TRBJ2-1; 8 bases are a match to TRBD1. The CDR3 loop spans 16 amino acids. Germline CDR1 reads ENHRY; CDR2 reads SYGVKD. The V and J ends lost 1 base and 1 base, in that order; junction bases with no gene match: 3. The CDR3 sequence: CAISEWTGKSYNEQFF. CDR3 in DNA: TGTGCCATCAGTGAGTGGACAGGGAAGTCCTACAATGAGCAGTTCTTC.

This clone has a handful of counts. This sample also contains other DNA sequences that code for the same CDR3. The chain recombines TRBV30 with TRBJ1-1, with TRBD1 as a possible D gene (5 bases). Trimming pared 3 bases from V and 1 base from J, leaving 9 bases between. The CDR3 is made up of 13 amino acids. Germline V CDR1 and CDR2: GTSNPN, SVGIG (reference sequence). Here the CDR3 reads CAWSVGGNTEAFF. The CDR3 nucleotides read TGTGCCTGGAGCGTGGGGGGGAACACTGAAGCTTTCTTT.

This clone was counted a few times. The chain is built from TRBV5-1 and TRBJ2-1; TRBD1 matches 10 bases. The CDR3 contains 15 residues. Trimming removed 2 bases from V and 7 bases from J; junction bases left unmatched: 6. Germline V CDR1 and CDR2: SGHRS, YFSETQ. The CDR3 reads CASSFSGQGTNEQFF. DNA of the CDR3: TGCGCCAGCAGCTTTTCGGGACAGGGGACGAATGAGCAGTTCTTC.

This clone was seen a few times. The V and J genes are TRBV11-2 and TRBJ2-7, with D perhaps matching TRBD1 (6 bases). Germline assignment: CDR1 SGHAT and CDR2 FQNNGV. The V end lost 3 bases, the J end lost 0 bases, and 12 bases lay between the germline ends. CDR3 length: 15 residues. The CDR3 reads CASSLAGDGSYEQYF. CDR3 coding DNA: TGTGCCAGCAGCTTGGCAGGGGACGGCTCCTACGAGCAGTACTTC.

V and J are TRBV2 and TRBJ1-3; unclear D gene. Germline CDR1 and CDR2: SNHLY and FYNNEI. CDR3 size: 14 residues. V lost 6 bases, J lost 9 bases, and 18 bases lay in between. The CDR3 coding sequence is TGTGCCAGCAGGGAGGAGCAGATGAGCATCACCATATATTTT. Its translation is CASREEQMSITIYF.

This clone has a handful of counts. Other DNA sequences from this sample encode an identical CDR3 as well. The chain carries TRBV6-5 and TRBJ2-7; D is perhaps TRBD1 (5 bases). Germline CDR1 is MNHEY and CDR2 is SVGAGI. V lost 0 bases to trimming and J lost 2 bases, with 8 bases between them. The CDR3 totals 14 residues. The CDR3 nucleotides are TGTGCCAGCAGTTACTCCCGGACAACCTACGAGCAGTACTTC. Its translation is CASSYSRTTYEQYF.

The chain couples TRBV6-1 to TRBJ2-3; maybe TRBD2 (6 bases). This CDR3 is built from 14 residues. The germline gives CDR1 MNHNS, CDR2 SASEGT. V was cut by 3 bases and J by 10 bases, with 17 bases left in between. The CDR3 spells CASSEGDSRYSQYF. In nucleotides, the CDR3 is TGTGCCAGCAGTGAGGGGGACTCCCGCTATTCGCAGTATTTT.

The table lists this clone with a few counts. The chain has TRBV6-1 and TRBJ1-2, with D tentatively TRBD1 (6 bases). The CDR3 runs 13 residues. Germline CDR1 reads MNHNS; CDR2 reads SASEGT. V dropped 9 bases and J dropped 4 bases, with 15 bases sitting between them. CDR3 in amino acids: CASVRGAGYGYTF. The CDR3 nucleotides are TGTGCCAGTGTACGGGGGGCGGGCTATGGCTACACCTTC.

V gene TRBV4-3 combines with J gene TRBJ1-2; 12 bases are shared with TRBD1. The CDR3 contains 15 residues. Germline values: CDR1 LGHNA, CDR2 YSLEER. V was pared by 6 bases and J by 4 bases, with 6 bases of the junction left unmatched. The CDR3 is CASRTGTGGIYGYTF. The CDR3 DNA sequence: TGCGCCAGCAGGACCGGGACAGGGGGCATCTATGGCTACACCTTC.

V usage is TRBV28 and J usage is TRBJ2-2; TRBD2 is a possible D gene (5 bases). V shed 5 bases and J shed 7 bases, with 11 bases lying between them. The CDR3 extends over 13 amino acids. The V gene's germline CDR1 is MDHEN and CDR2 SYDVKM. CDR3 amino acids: CASSGGSGGELFF. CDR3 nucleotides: TGTGCCAGCAGTGGAGGTTCTGGCGGGGAGCTGTTTTTT.

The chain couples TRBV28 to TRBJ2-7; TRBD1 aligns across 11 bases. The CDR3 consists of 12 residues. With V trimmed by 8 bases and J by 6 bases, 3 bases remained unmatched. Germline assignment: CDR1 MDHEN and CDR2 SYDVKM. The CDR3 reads CASRTGGGEQYF. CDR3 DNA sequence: TGTGCCAGCCGGACAGGGGGCGGCGAGCAGTACTTC.

CDR3 loop: CASSQDGEALGSYNEQFF. CDR3 in DNA: TGTGCCAGCAGCCAAGATGGAGAGGCGCTTGGCTCCTACAATGAGCAGTTCTTC. The chain uses TRBV4-2 and TRBJ2-1; the D is unclear. Trimming removed 0 bases from V and 0 bases from J, with 15 bases in between. This CDR3 is built from 18 residues. Germline CDR1 LGHNA, CDR2 YNFKEQ.

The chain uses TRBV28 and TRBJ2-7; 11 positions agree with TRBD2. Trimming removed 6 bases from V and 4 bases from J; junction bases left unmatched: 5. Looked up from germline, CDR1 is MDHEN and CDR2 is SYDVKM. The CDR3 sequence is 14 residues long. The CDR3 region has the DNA TGTGCCAGCAGCCAATCTAGCGGGAGGTACGAGCAGTACTTC. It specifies CASSQSSGRYEQYF.

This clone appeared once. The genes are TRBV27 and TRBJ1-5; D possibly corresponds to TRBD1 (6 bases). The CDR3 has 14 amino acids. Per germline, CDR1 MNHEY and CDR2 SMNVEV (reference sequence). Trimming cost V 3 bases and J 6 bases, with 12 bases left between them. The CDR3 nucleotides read TGTGCCAGCAGTTTCAGGGACAAGGCTCAGCCCCAGCATTTT. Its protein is CASSFRDKAQPQHF.